This T cell receptor beta chain stems from a study of OX40 agonist ivuxolimab in advanced cancers. The V gene end was trimmed by 5 bases and the J gene end by 0 bases; junction bases not matched to a gene: 9. The CDR3 is made up of 17 amino acids. CDR1 and CDR2 from the germline V gene are SEHNR and FQNEAQ (reference sequence). Only in-frame clones appear in the TCRdb table, and some are missing; sequencing was by immunoSEQ multiplex PCR. The table includes some 48,000 clones, approximately 81% detected once. The chain uses TRBV7-9 and TRBJ2-3; 9 bases map to TRBD1. This TCR came from an adult with an advanced solid tumor such as melanoma, head and neck, liver or kidney cancer. Here the sequenced sample was CD4+ or CD8+ T cells sorted from blood, taken in a trial of the OX40 agonist ivuxolimab. The CDR3 sequence is CASSRPGTGTSTDTQYF. The CDR3 nucleotides read TGTGCCAGCAGCCGACCAGGGACAGGGACCAGCACAGATACGCAGTATTTT.